Following are 20 T cell receptor beta chains from one sample sequenced in a study of T cells after yellow fever vaccination. TCRdb fed the 5' RACE reads into MiXCR, producing one record per CDR3 protein. The sample lists about 230,000 distinct CDR3 sequences; 6.7% were seen once. Here the sequenced sample was CD4+ T cells sorted from PBMCs, taken on the day of the yellow fever booster vaccination. All receptors come from a man younger than 45 who received the YFV17D yellow fever vaccine.

Many counts were recorded for this clonotype. V is TRBV5-1 and J is TRBJ2-1; D is undetermined. CDR3 length: 15 amino acids. Germline lookup yields CDR1 SGHRS and CDR2 YFSETQ. V lost 4 bases, J lost 4 bases, and 15 bases lay in between. CDR3 residues: CASSPRAPRYNEQFF. As DNA, the CDR3 is TGCGCCAGCAGCCCCCGGGCCCCCCGGTACAATGAGCAGTTCTTC.

The chain joins TRBV20-1 to TRBJ1-2; weak D call: TRBD1 (6 bases). Between the trimmed V and J ends, which lost 1 base and 8 bases, there was a span of 17 bases. CDR3 length: 14 amino acids. Germline assignment: CDR1 DFQATT and CDR2 SNEGSKA (reference sequence). The CDR3 region has the DNA TGCAGTGCTAGAGCCCTCCGGGACACTAGAGGCTACACCTTC. Translation: CSARALRDTRGYTF.

This clonotype was observed a handful of times. The chain uses TRBV20-1 and TRBJ2-3; the D is unclear. V lost 3 bases and J lost 6, with 10 bases in between. Germline values: CDR1 DFQATT, CDR2 SNEGSKA (reference sequence). The CDR3 is 12 amino acids. CDR3 in amino acids: CSASPLTDTQYF. As DNA, the CDR3 is TGCAGTGCTAGCCCCCTGACCGATACGCAGTATTTT.

This clonotype turned up a few times. This chain connects TRBV6-1 to TRBJ1-1; 8 bases map to TRBD1. Per germline, CDR1 MNHNS and CDR2 SASEGT. Trimming removed 7 bases from V and 0 bases from J; junction bases left unmatched: 4. The CDR3 has 14 amino acids. The DNA of the CDR3 is TGTGCCAGCACGGGGACAGGCATGAACACTGAAGCTTTCTTT. Protein product: CASTGTGMNTEAFF.

This clonotype occurred a few times. The chain carries TRBV12-3 or TRBV12-4 and TRBJ2-3; no clear D. The CDR3 consists of 15 residues. The V and J ends lost 3 bases and 3 bases respectively, with 13 bases between them. The CDR3 sequence: CASSFTSVGTDTQYF. The CDR3 nucleotides are TGTGCCAGCAGTTTTACTTCGGTGGGTACAGATACGCAGTATTTT.

This clonotype appeared a few times. The chain recombines TRBV7-6 with TRBJ2-7; D gene ambiguous. V gave up 5 bases and J gave up 3 bases, with 5 bases separating them. CDR1 and CDR2 from the germline V gene are SGHVS and FNYEAQ. This CDR3 comprises 11 residues. Here the CDR3 DNA reads TGTGCCAGCAGCACCAACTACGAGCAGTACTTC. As protein: CASSTNYEQYF.

Only a few counts were recorded for this clonotype. The V and J genes are TRBV11-1 and TRBJ2-3, with a weak D call TRBD1 (8 bases). CDR3 size: 20 residues. The germline V and J ends were trimmed by 3 bases and 1 base, with 26 bases remaining between them. Germline assignment: CDR1 SGHAT and CDR2 FQDESV (reference sequence). The CDR3: CASSFPGGQGHTSGTDTQYF. DNA of the CDR3: TGTGCCAGCAGCTTCCCGGGAGGACAGGGTCATACTTCGGGCACAGATACGCAGTATTTT.

This clonotype was recorded at least ten times. The chain couples TRBV5-1 to TRBJ2-2; 8 nucleotides match TRBD2. The CDR3 sequence is 15 residues long. Looked up from germline, CDR1 is SGHRS and CDR2 is YFSETQ. The trim removed 4 bases at V and 0 bases at J, leaving 2 bases unmatched. DNA for the CDR3: TGCGCCAGCAGCACTAGCGGCGCGAACACCGGGGAGCTGTTTTTT. It is translated as CASSTSGANTGELFF. Using reference TRBV5-1 and TRBJ2-2 for the parts outside the CDR3, the full variable domain is KAGVTQTPRYLIKTRGQQVTLSCSPISGHRSVSWYQQTPGQGLQFLFEYFSETQRNKGNFPGRFSGRQFSNSRSEMNVSTLELGDSALYLCASSTSGANTGELFFGEGSRLTVL.

To note about this clonotype: A much larger clonotype is one base distant, so this may be a read error. The chain uses TRBV4-3 and TRBJ2-1, with a weak D call TRBD1 (5 bases). Germline loops: CDR1 LGHNA, CDR2 YSLEER. The CDR3 length is 16 residues. CDR3 loop: CASSQGGANSYNAQFF. Written as DNA, the CDR3 is TGCGCCAGCAGCCAAGGGGGCGCGAACTCCTACAATGCGCAGTTCTTC.

Many counts were recorded for this clonotype. This chain joins TRBV7-2 and TRBJ2-7; a possible D gene is TRBD1 (5 bases). The CDR3 totals 14 residues. Trimming took off 7 bases at V and 3 bases at J, with 16 bases between the two ends. The V gene's germline CDR1 is SGHTA and CDR2 FQGNSA. This CDR3 is CASTHRVGDYEQYF. The CDR3 region has the DNA TGTGCCAGCACCCACCGGGTAGGGGACTACGAGCAGTACTTC.

This clonotype was recorded many times. The CDR3 region is CSTAERVQPSTDTQYF. Written as DNA, the CDR3 is TGCAGCACAGCGGAGCGAGTCCAGCCGAGCACAGATACGCAGTATTTT. The V gene is TRBV29-1, the J gene TRBJ2-3; possibly TRBD2 for D (5 bases). V shed 8 bases and J shed 0 bases, with 21 bases lying between them. There are 16 residues in the CDR3. Germline CDR1 reads SQVTM; CDR2 reads ANQGSEA.

The chain links TRBV18 to TRBJ1-6; the match to TRBD1 covers 8 bases. Germline CDR1 reads KGHSH; CDR2 reads LQKENI. After removal of 6 bases from V and 5 bases from J, the junction contained 6 bases not matched to a gene. The CDR3 has 15 amino acids. CDR3 nucleotide sequence: TGTGCCAGCTCTCCGGGACAGGCGGATAATTCACCCCTCCACTTT. This translates into CASSPGQADNSPLHF.

This clonotype has at least ten counts. The chain couples TRBV20-1 to TRBJ2-1; 9 nucleotides agree with TRBD2. Germline loops: CDR1 DFQATT, CDR2 SNEGSKA (reference sequence). V was pared by 3 bases and J by 0 bases, with 12 bases of the junction left unmatched. The CDR3 has 18 residues. This CDR3 is CSASDRLAGTSSYNEQFF. The CDR3 coding sequence is TGCAGTGCTAGTGACAGGCTAGCGGGAACTAGCTCCTACAATGAGCAGTTCTTC.

This clonotype has ten or more counts. The chain links TRBV28 to TRBJ2-2, with D perhaps TRBD1 or TRBD2 (5 bases each). Trimming removed 1 base from V and 6 bases from J, with 9 bases in between. The CDR3 covers 14 residues. Per germline, CDR1 MDHEN and CDR2 SYDVKM. The CDR3 coding sequence is TGTGCCAGCAGTTTATCGGGGCGGCCCGGGGAGCTGTTTTTT. Translation gives CASSLSGRPGELFF. The full variable domain, in which reference TRBV28 and TRBJ2-2 provide the parts outside the CDR3, is DVKVTQSSRYLVKRTGEKVFLECVQDMDHENMFWYRQDPGLGLRLIYFSYDVKMKEKGDIPEGYSVSREKKERFSLILESASTNQTSMYLCASSLSGRPGELFFGEGSRLTVL.

V gene TRBV20-1 combines with J gene TRBJ2-7; 9 bases are a match to TRBD1. Trimming at V came to 6 bases and at J to 4 bases, leaving 13 bases not matched to a gene. Germline CDR1 DFQATT, CDR2 SNEGSKA (reference sequence). The CDR3 length is 15 residues. The CDR3, as DNA: TGCAGTGCGCTTAAGCCACAGGGGGCGCAGTACGAGCAGTACTTC. Translating it yields CSALKPQGAQYEQYF.

A few counts support this clonotype. The chain is built from TRBV29-1 and TRBJ2-5, with a tentative D call TRBD1 (7 bases). Trimming cost V 8 bases and J 5 bases, with 18 bases left between them. Germline V gene sequence: CDR1 SQVTM, CDR2 ANQGSEA. The CDR3 is 13 amino acids. CDR3 nucleotides: TGCAGCCTAAAAACAGGGGAGGACGAGACCCAGTACTTC. This encodes CSLKTGEDETQYF.

This clonotype turned up a few times. V usage is TRBV7-3 and J usage is TRBJ2-1, with 8 bases lining up with TRBD2. The germline V gene has CDR1 SGHTA and CDR2 FQGTGA. The CDR3 covers 15 residues. V dropped 8 bases and J dropped 4; count of bases not matched to a gene: 10. In nucleotides, the CDR3 is TGTGCCAGCGCCCCACGGGGCGGGAGGTACAATGAGCAGTTCTTC. It codes for CASAPRGGRYNEQFF.

The table lists this clonotype with many counts. The chain employs TRBV29-1 and TRBJ2-3, with 7 nucleotides matching TRBD2. Per the germline V gene, CDR1 is SQVTM and CDR2 is ANQGSEA. The CDR3 is 13 residues long. V lost 1 base to trimming and J lost 8 bases; unmatched junction nucleotides: 6. DNA for the CDR3: TGCAGCGTTGAAGGGGTGGAGCGGGGTACGCAGTATTTT. Translation gives CSVEGVERGTQYF.

At least ten counts were recorded for this clonotype. The chain recombines TRBV5-1 with TRBJ2-7, with D possibly being TRBD1 (7 bases). The CDR3 is made up of 15 amino acids. V was pared by 6 bases and J by 2 bases, with 18 bases between. Germline-derived CDR1 and CDR2 are SGHRS and YFSETQ. The CDR3 reads CASNEGGTVPYEQYF. Written as DNA, the CDR3 is TGCGCCAGCAACGAAGGAGGGACAGTACCCTACGAGCAGTACTTC.

The genes are TRBV5-1 and TRBJ2-1; no definite D call. The CDR3 has 13 amino acids. The germline V gene has CDR1 SGHRS and CDR2 YFSETQ. Trimming removed 4 bases from V and 4 bases from J, with 9 bases in between. CDR3 coding DNA: TGCGCCAGCAGCCCGATATCATACAATGAGCAGTTCTTC. This translates into CASSPISYNEQFF.